This T cell receptor (beta chain) was identified during a study of blood T cell repertoires in COVID-19 (dated by TCRdb to between 2020 and 2021). Background for the entire study: Samples covering the acute and convalescent phases of COVID-19 were provided by collaborators in the United States, Italy and Spain. The material from the prospective study consisted of cDNA or gDNA derived from T cells, B-cell-depleted T cells, or PBMCs. Deeply sampled blood TCRbeta repertoires from subjects exposed to, actively infected with, or recovered from COVID-19 were included in the dataset. The repertoires were made available in a free public database intended to serve as a resource for research on the immune response to SARS-CoV-2. Samples came from the ongoing ImmuneRACE study (first 160 participants) plus 1,254 subjects from 6 global collaborators. A de-identified subject ID, COVID-19 status, age in years and sex were almost always included in the sample metadata. Where HLA class I and class II types were available, the types were taken from metadata supplied by the sample provider, not from assay-based typing. Results the study describes overall, beyond this receptor: The amount of clinical and demographic metadata varied by source and participant and was provided uncurated.

The immunoSEQ Assay, a bias-controlled multiplex PCR, was used to amplify TCRbeta CDR3 regions from genomic DNA. The authors' pipeline ran thus. The number of nucleated cells in each sample was estimated by amplification of reference gene primers within the assay. Sequence reads were collapsed and filtered to measure the absolute abundance of every unique TCRbeta CDR3 rearrangement. For each sample, productive Simpson clonality was calculated as the square root of Simpson's diversity index across productive rearrangements. TCRdb retrieved this table from immuneACCESS and kept in-frame rearrangements only. Not all clones are present; in checked studies, unresolved V genes account for under half, and no reason is known for the remainder. Clone size and V and J calls were adopted from that table, with D and trimming inferred from the DNA. This sample holds 84,000 or so clones; approximately 80% were observed only once. In total, the top ten clones hold 11% of the sample.

Each collaborating institution followed its own protocols to collect whole blood in K2EDTA tubes. Collaborator samples were shipped for TCRbeta analysis as frozen whole blood, isolated PBMCs, or DNA extracted from either sample type. Deletion took 1 base off V and 2 bases off J, with a span of 5 bases between the germline ends. As encoded in the germline V gene, CDR1 is MGHRA while CDR2 is YSYEKL. The CDR3 sequence holds 14 residues, the cysteine and phenylalanine included. The DNA shown is the 42-base CDR3, in frame from base 1. As to this clone: Its binding antigen is unknown. Base quality data are lacking; no much larger clone is found one base away.

The chain couples TRBV4-1 to TRBJ2-2; there is no confident call for the D gene. The clonotype originates from a man in his 70s with acute or convalescent COVID-19. Specimen: peripheral blood. The CDR3 protein is CASSQGHNTGELFF. The nucleotides read TGCGCCAGCAGCCAAGGACACAACACCGGGGAGCTGTTTTTT.